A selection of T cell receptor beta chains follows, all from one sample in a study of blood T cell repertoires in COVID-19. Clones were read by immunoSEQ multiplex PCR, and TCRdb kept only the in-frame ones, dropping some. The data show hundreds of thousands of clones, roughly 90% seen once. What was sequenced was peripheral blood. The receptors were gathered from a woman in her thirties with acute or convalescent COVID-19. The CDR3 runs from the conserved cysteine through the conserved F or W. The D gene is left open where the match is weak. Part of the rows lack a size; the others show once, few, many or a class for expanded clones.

CDR3 protein: CASSVGTGSGELFF
CDR3 DNA: TGTGCCAGCAGCGTAGGGACGGGGTCCGGGGAGCTGTTTTTT
J gene: TRBJ2-2
V gene: TRBV9
clone size: -
D gene: -

CDR3 protein: CASSYSRQGRNTIYF
CDR3 DNA: TGTGCCAGCAGTTACTCCCGACAGGGCCGAAACACCATATATTTT
J gene: TRBJ1-3
V gene: TRBV6-5
clone size: -
D gene: TRBD1

CDR3 protein: CSVDDGLSRKLFF
CDR3 DNA: TGCAGCGTTGATGACGGCCTCTCTAGAAAACTGTTTTTT
J gene: TRBJ1-4
V gene: TRBV29-1
clone size: -
D gene: -

CDR3 protein: CASDWTGGSNQPQHF
CDR3 DNA: TGTGCCAGCGACTGGACAGGGGGTAGCAATCAGCCCCAGCATTTT
J gene: TRBJ1-5
V gene: TRBV6-5
clone size: -
D gene: TRBD1

CDR3 protein: CSVGLAGAYEQYF
CDR3 DNA: TGCAGCGTTGGTCTAGCGGGAGCCTACGAGCAGTACTTC
J gene: TRBJ2-7
V gene: TRBV29-1
clone size: -
D gene: TRBD2

CDR3 protein: CASRAGSHSGNTIYF
CDR3 DNA: TGTGCCTCCCGCGCCGGGAGCCACTCTGGAAACACCATATATTTT
J gene: TRBJ1-3
V gene: TRBV30
clone size: few
D gene: -

CDR3 protein: CASSSAYGGAFF
CDR3 DNA: TGTGCCAGCAGTTCGGCCTATGGCGGTGCTTTCTTT
J gene: TRBJ1-1
V gene: TRBV27
clone size: -
D gene: -

CDR3 protein: CASSPRQGGNSPLHF
CDR3 DNA: TGTGCCAGCTCCCCTAGACAGGGGGGGAATTCACCCCTCCACTTT
J gene: TRBJ1-6
V gene: TRBV18
clone size: -
D gene: TRBD1

CDR3 protein: CASSLTGIQETQYF
CDR3 DNA: TGCGCCAGCAGCTTGACCGGGATTCAAGAGACCCAGTACTTC
J gene: TRBJ2-5
V gene: TRBV5-1
clone size: -
D gene: -

CDR3 protein: CASSGTSGSLKTQYF
CDR3 DNA: TGTGCCAGTAGCGGGACTAGCGGGAGTCTGAAGACCCAGTACTTC
J gene: TRBJ2-5
V gene: TRBV19
clone size: -
D gene: TRBD2

CDR3 protein: CASSFSSSQRQTQYF
CDR3 DNA: TGTGCCAGCAGCTTTTCGTCTAGCCAAAGGCAGACCCAGTACTTC
J gene: TRBJ2-5
V gene: TRBV7-2
clone size: -
D gene: -

CDR3 protein: CASSFRRGYEKLFF
CDR3 DNA: TGTGCCAGCAGTTTCCGCAGAGGGTACGAAAAACTGTTTTTT
J gene: TRBJ1-4
V gene: TRBV27
clone size: -
D gene: -

CDR3 protein: CASRETGGIGYGYTF
CDR3 DNA: TGCGCCAGCAGGGAAACAGGGGGCATCGGCTATGGCTACACCTTC
J gene: TRBJ1-2
V gene: TRBV10-2
clone size: -
D gene: TRBD1

CDR3 protein: CASSTDRDTEAFF
CDR3 DNA: TGTGCCAGTAGTACTGACAGAGACACTGAAGCTTTCTTT
J gene: TRBJ1-1
V gene: TRBV19
clone size: -
D gene: -

CDR3 protein: CASSPRDRGFDGYTF
CDR3 DNA: TGTGCCAGCTCACCACGGGACAGGGGGTTCGATGGCTACACCTTC
J gene: TRBJ1-2
V gene: TRBV18
clone size: -
D gene: TRBD1

CDR3 protein: CASSNLQTRKSTDTQYF
CDR3 DNA: TGTGCCAGCAGTAACCTCCAGACTAGAAAGTCCACAGATACGCAGTATTTT
J gene: TRBJ2-3
V gene: TRBV6-2/TRBV6-3
clone size: -
D gene: -

CDR3 protein: CASVGGLGSPLHF
CDR3 DNA: TGTGCCAGCGTTGGAGGGTTGGGTTCACCCCTCCACTTT
J gene: TRBJ1-6
V gene: TRBV2
clone size: once
D gene: -

CDR3 protein: CASSESRRRNNSPLHF
CDR3 DNA: TGCGCCAGCAGTGAGTCGCGGCGGAGGAATAATTCACCCCTCCACTTT
J gene: TRBJ1-6
V gene: TRBV10-2
clone size: -
D gene: -